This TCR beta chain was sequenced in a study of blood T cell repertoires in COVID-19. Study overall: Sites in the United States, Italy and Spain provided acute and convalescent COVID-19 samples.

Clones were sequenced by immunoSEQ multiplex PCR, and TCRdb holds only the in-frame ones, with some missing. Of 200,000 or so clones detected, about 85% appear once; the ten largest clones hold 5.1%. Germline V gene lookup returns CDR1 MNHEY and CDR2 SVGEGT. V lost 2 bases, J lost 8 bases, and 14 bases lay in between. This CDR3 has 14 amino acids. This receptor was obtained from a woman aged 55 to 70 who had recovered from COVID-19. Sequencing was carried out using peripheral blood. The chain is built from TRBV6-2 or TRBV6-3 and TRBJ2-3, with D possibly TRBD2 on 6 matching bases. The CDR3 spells CASSYPSGRPTQYF. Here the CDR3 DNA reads TGTGCCAGCAGTTACCCCTCGGGGAGGCCTACGCAGTATTTT.